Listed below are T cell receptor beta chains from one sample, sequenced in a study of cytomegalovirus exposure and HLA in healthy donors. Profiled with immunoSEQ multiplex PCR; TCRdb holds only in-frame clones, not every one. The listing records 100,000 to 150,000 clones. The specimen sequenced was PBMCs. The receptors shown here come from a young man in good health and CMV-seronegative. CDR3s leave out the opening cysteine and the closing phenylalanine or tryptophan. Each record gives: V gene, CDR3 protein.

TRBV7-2	ASSFNPGNTIY
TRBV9	ASSLRGGVRQPQH
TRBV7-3	ASSPGGGGTEAF
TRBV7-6	ASSATSGYEQY
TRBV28	ASSSRVGGQKFYEQY
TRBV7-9	ASTGEPNSPLH
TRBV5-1	ASSLAGRTNTEAF
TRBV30	AWMSLDRFNTEAF
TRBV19	ASSLLAGGYTDTQY
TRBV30	AWIGGGGYTEAF
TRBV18	ASSPGVERTEAF
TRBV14	ASSQEGGFTSTDTQY
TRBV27	ASSPRVYAYEQY
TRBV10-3	AIRAGLAGQETQY
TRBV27	ASTPWGQSNTGELF
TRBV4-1	ASSQGGRATGELF
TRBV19	ASRKGQGLGANVLT
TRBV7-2	ASSTWTSRNTGELF
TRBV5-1	ASSLEVRGQETQY
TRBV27	ASSSRDSGNQPQH
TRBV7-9	ASSQTGNTEAF
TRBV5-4	ASSPGQERNQPQH
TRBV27	ASSYLRGDRVNTEAF
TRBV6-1	ASSEALQGSGGIFDTEAF
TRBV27	ASSLGQGRADTQY
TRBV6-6	ASSYDPYEQY
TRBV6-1	AMPRSNTEAF
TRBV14	ASTPGQGYWETQY
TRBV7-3	ASSFLLETGELF
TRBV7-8	ASSLALQNSGNTIY
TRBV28	ASSSLSLWRNTEAF
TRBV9	ASSVGGGRQETQY
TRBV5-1	ASSSKRAENTEAF